Below, 32 T cell receptor beta chains from the same sample are listed, as sequenced in a study of T cell responses to AZD1222 COVID-19 vaccine. The protocol was immunoSEQ multiplex PCR, while the TCRdb copy is restricted to in-frame clones and leaves out a portion. The sample lists some 90,000 clones, over 75% occurring once. The specimen was peripheral blood, collected on day 0 of AZD1222 vaccination. Receptor source: an adult in good health.

This clone came up a few times. This chain uses TRBV5-1 with TRBJ1-6; D uncertain. V was trimmed by 1 base and J by 8 bases, leaving 16 bases between them. Germline CDR1 and CDR2: SGHRS and YFSETQ. This CDR3 region has 16 residues. This CDR3 is CASSLRPASEYSPLHF. Here the CDR3 DNA reads TGCGCCAGCAGCTTGCGGCCGGCCTCGGAATATTCACCCCTCCACTTT.

The chain has TRBV28 and TRBJ1-5, with a weak D call TRBD1 (5 bases). From germline, CDR1 is MDHEN and CDR2 SYDVKM. The germline V and J ends were trimmed by 4 bases and 6 bases, with 7 bases remaining between them. This CDR3 has 12 residues. As DNA, the CDR3 is TGTGCCAGCAGTTCGGGGGTTCAGCCCCAGCATTTT. Protein product: CASSSGVQPQHF.

DNA of the CDR3: TGTGCCAGCAGCCCCTTACTGGGAGGGGCCAACGTCCTGACTTTC. As protein: CASSPLLGGANVLTF. This sequence joins TRBV3-1 (or the pseudogene TRBV3-2) and TRBJ2-6; no clear D gene. Germline lookup yields CDR1 LGHDT and CDR2 YNNKEL (reference sequence). The CDR3 consists of 15 residues. Trimming took off 4 bases at V and 4 bases at J, with 11 bases between the two ends.

The chain employs TRBV9 and TRBJ1-2; 9 bases line up with TRBD1. The germline V gene encodes CDR1 SGDLS and CDR2 YYNGEE. The CDR3 sequence is 13 residues long. With 4 bases clipped from V and 5 bases from J, the junction kept 3 bases outside the gene matches. The chain's CDR3 is CASSPGQGYGYTF. CDR3 sequence (DNA): TGTGCCAGCAGCCCCGGACAGGGGTATGGCTACACCTTC. The variable domain in full, completed from reference TRBV9 and TRBJ1-2, reads DSGVTQTPKHLITATGQRVTLRCSPRSGDLSVYWYQQSLDQGLQFLIQYYNGEERAKGNILERFSAQQFPDLHSELNLSSLELGDSALYFCASSPGQGYGYTFGSGTRLTVV.

V is TRBV7-2 and J is TRBJ2-3; D is uncertain. CDR3 length: 14 residues. V was shortened by 4 bases and J by 3 bases, with 11 bases between the two germline ends. Germline V gene data show CDR1 as SGHTA and CDR2 as FQGNSA. In nucleotides, the CDR3 is TGTGCCAGCAGCTCCGGGTGGAGTACAGATACGCAGTATTTT. This gives the protein CASSSGWSTDTQYF.

V is TRBV6-2 or TRBV6-3 and J is TRBJ2-2; D call uncertain. Per germline, CDR1 MNHEY and CDR2 SVGEGT. The V end lost 5 bases, the J end lost 4 bases, and 20 bases lay between the germline ends. This CDR3 has 17 amino acids. The chain's CDR3 is CASSGPLLSRPTGELFF. The CDR3 nucleotides are TGTGCCAGCAGTGGCCCCCTGCTGAGTCGCCCCACCGGGGAGCTGTTTTTT.

The V call is TRBV7-6, the J call TRBJ1-1; possible D gene TRBD1, 6 bases. The CDR3 contains 15 residues. Germline-derived CDR1 and CDR2 are SGHVS and FNYEAQ. V lost 5 bases, J lost 3 bases, and 16 bases lay in between. CDR3 protein: CASSVTGSSDTEAFF. The DNA of the CDR3 is TGTGCCAGCAGCGTCACAGGGAGCAGTGACACTGAAGCTTTCTTT. Full variable domain (rest looked up from reference TRBV7-6 and TRBJ1-1): GAGVSQSPRYKVTKRGQDVALRCDPISGHVSLYWYRQALGQGPEFLTYFNYEAQQDKSGLPNDRFSAERPEGSISTLTIQRTEQRDSAMYRCASSVTGSSDTEAFFGQGTRLTVV.

The rearrangement links TRBV9 to TRBJ1-3; no clear D gene. This CDR3 has 18 amino acids. Trimming removed 0 bases from V and 0 bases from J, with 16 bases in between. CDR1 and CDR2 from the germline V gene are SGDLS and YYNGEE. The CDR3 sequence is CASSVDPLNYPSGNTIYF. CDR3 nucleotide sequence: TGTGCCAGCAGCGTAGACCCCCTTAACTACCCCTCTGGAAACACCATATATTTT.

V and J are TRBV19 and TRBJ2-2; the D is unclear. The germline gives CDR1 LNHDA, CDR2 SQIVND (reference sequence). The V end was cut by 4 bases, the J end by 7 bases, with 7 bases between. The CDR3 totals 12 residues. The CDR3 bases are TGTGCCAGTAGTAGATTAAACGGGGAGCTGTTTTTT. Its protein is CASSRLNGELFF. Full variable domain (rest looked up from reference TRBV19 and TRBJ2-2): DGGITQSPKYLFRKEGQNVTLSCEQNLNHDAMYWYRQDPGQGLRLIYYSQIVNDFQKGDIAEGYSVSREKKESFPLTVTSAQKNPTAFYLCASSRLNGELFFGEGSRLTVL.

The J gene is TRBJ2-7, the V gene TRBV7-6; D is perhaps TRBD2 (5 bases). Germline V lookup: CDR1 SGHVS, CDR2 FNYEAQ. Trimming took 5 bases from V and 3 from J, leaving 11 bases between them. The CDR3 covers 13 residues. CDR3 coding DNA: TGTGCCAGCAGCCCTATTCGGGGCTACGAGCAGTACTTC. Its translation: CASSPIRGYEQYF.

The J gene is TRBJ1-2, the V gene TRBV7-3, with D hard to call. The CDR3 spans 15 residues. The V and J ends lost 2 bases and 8 bases respectively, with 18 bases between them. In germline, CDR1 is SGHTA, CDR2 FQGTGA. This CDR3 reads CASSLLPTRPQGYTF. The DNA of the CDR3 is TGTGCCAGCAGCTTACTTCCCACCCGCCCACAAGGCTACACCTTC. The whole variable domain, remainder taken from reference TRBV7-3 and TRBJ1-2, is GAGVSQTPSNKVTEKGKYVELRCDPISGHTALYWYRQSLGQGPEFLIYFQGTGAADDSGLPNDRFFAVRPEGSVSTLKIQRTERGDSAVYLCASSLLPTRPQGYTFGSGTRLTVV.

This sequence joins TRBV3-1 (or the pseudogene TRBV3-2) and TRBJ2-5, with D tentatively TRBD1 (5 bases). The length of the CDR3 is 14 residues. Germline CDR1 and CDR2: LGHDT and YNNKEL (reference sequence). Between the trimmed V and J ends, which lost 6 bases and 0 bases, there was a span of 11 bases. The DNA of the CDR3 is TGTGCCAGCAGTATGACAGTAGACCAAGAGACCCAGTACTTC. Translating gives CASSMTVDQETQYF.

This rearrangement joins TRBV10-3 to TRBJ1-2, with TRBD1 matching over 9 bases. The junction had 3 bases not matched to a gene; V was cut back by 4 bases and J by 6 bases. This CDR3 is built from 13 residues. The germline CDR1 and CDR2 sequences are ENHRY and SYGVKD. The CDR3 DNA follows: TGTGCCATCAGTGTCGGACAGGGGAATGGCTACACCTTC. It is translated as CAISVGQGNGYTF.

The chain carries TRBV9 and TRBJ2-7; D is ambiguous. The germline V and J ends were trimmed by 3 bases and 5 bases, with 15 bases remaining between them. CDR3 length: 14 amino acids. CDR1 SGDLS and CDR2 YYNGEE come from the germline V gene. CDR3 sequence reads: CASSAAERSNEQYF. The CDR3 bases are TGTGCCAGCAGCGCCGCGGAAAGGTCCAACGAGCAGTACTTC.

This chain connects TRBV3-1 (or the pseudogene TRBV3-2) to TRBJ1-2; a weak D match, TRBD1 (5 bases). Trimming stripped 2 bases from V and 8 bases from J, with 21 bases between. This CDR3 is built from 16 residues. Germline-derived CDR1 and CDR2 are LGHDT and YNNKEL (reference sequence). CDR3: CASSQIPAQASEGYTF. The CDR3 region has the DNA TGTGCCAGCAGCCAAATCCCCGCACAGGCGAGTGAGGGCTACACCTTC.

The gene calls are TRBV6-5 and TRBJ2-1, with 9 nucleotides matching TRBD1. The CDR3 consists of 15 residues. Germline V gene data show CDR1 as MNHEY and CDR2 as SVGAGI. V lost 6 bases and J lost 2; bases outside the gene matches: 5. The CDR3 nucleotides are TGTGCCAGCAGCATAACAGGGGGCGCCTACAATGAGCAGTTCTTC. Protein: CASSITGGAYNEQFF.

This clone has a handful of counts. The chain is built from TRBV30 and TRBJ1-1; D may be TRBD1 (5 bases). V was trimmed by 4 bases and J by 1 base, leaving 10 bases between them. CDR3 length equals 13 residues. The germline V gene encodes CDR1 GTSNPN and CDR2 SVGIG (reference sequence). Here the CDR3 reads CAWTRDRNTEAFF. CDR3 nucleotide sequence: TGTGCCTGGACCAGGGACCGGAACACTGAAGCTTTCTTT.

Only a few counts were recorded for this clone. The V and J genes are TRBV5-6 and TRBJ1-5, with D possibly matching TRBD1 (6 bases). Germline values: CDR1 SGHDT, CDR2 YYEEEE. V was clipped by 3 bases and J by 0 bases, with 13 bases between them. CDR3 length: 16 residues. The CDR3 nucleotides are TGTGCCAGCAGCTCCAAACAGGGATATAGCAATCAGCCCCAGCATTTT. Translation: CASSSKQGYSNQPQHF.

This chain links TRBV28 with TRBJ2-7, with 12 bases aligning to TRBD1. V lost 3 bases and J lost 6; bases outside the gene matches: 9. This CDR3 has 16 amino acids. Germline V gene sequence: CDR1 MDHEN, CDR2 SYDVKM. Here the CDR3 DNA reads TGTGCCAGCAGTTTGGAACCGGGACAGGGGGCGGGCGAGCAGTACTTC. It yields the protein CASSLEPGQGAGEQYF.

The chain has TRBV5-1 and TRBJ2-1, with 7 bases lining up with TRBD1. V lost 2 bases, J lost 0 bases, and 5 bases stayed unmatched. CDR3 length: 16 amino acids. CDR1 is SGHRS and CDR2 is YFSETQ in the germline V gene. The CDR3 spells CASSFVDRSSYNEQFF. DNA for the CDR3: TGCGCCAGCAGCTTTGTGGACAGGAGCTCCTACAATGAGCAGTTCTTC. The entire variable domain, with the rest obtained from reference TRBV5-1 and TRBJ2-1, is as follows: KAGVTQTPRYLIKTRGQQVTLSCSPISGHRSVSWYQQTPGQGLQFLFEYFSETQRNKGNFPGRFSGRQFSNSRSEMNVSTLELGDSALYLCASSFVDRSSYNEQFFGPGTRLTVL.

The rearrangement links TRBV5-1 to TRBJ2-1; 9 bases fit TRBD2. Looked up from germline, CDR1 is SGHRS and CDR2 is YFSETQ. The CDR3 sequence is 16 residues long. V was clipped by 5 bases and J by 5 bases; unmatched bases: 11. Written as DNA, the CDR3 is TGCGCCAGCAGTTATCTACTAGCGGGTGCTGACAATGAGCAGTTCTTC. This encodes CASSYLLAGADNEQFF.

The chain carries TRBV5-1 and TRBJ2-1; D unresolved. V lost 0 bases, J lost 9 bases, and 16 bases lay in between. Germline CDR1 and CDR2: SGHRS and YFSETQ. This CDR3 region has 15 residues. The CDR3 DNA follows: TGCGCCAGCAGCTTGGCTGGCCTAGGCGTCGGTGAGCAGTTCTTC. Translated, it gives CASSLAGLGVGEQFF.

This clone was counted between two and nine times. The genes are TRBV19 and TRBJ1-1, with TRBD1 identical over 9 bases. The V and J ends lost 1 base and 7 bases, in that order; junction bases with no gene match: 10. This CDR3 spans 16 amino acids. Germline assignment: CDR1 LNHDA and CDR2 SQIVND (reference sequence). The DNA of the CDR3 is TGTGCCAGTAGTATAGTAGGGAGGGGACAGGGTAATGAAGCTTTCTTT. The encoded protein is CASSIVGRGQGNEAFF.

The V call is TRBV11-1, the J call TRBJ1-1; the D gene is possibly TRBD1 (6 bases). Looked up from germline, CDR1 is SGHAT and CDR2 is FQDESV (reference sequence). Trimming left V 5 bases short and J 6 bases short, with 13 bases between. There are 13 residues in the CDR3. CDR3 in amino acids: CASSLRGVAEAFF. CDR3 sequence (DNA): TGTGCCAGCAGCCTTAGGGGGGTGGCTGAAGCTTTCTTT.

In this sample, this clone turned up once. This chain links TRBV25-1 with TRBJ1-1; 7 bases agree with TRBD1. Trimming at V came to 6 bases and at J to 3 bases, leaving 7 bases not matched to a gene. This CDR3 is built from 14 residues. Germline values: CDR1 MGHDK, CDR2 SYGVNS. The CDR3 DNA reads TGTGCCAGCAGCCTACAGGGGATCTACACTGAAGCTTTCTTT. Protein: CASSLQGIYTEAFF.

The chain combines TRBV6-5 with TRBJ2-7, with D perhaps TRBD2 (6 bases). The CDR3 runs 13 residues. CDR1 is MNHEY and CDR2 is SVGAGI in the germline V gene. The V and J ends lost 8 bases and 0 bases respectively, with 11 bases between them. Here the CDR3 DNA reads TGTGCCAGCGAGGGAGGAGCCTCCTACGAGCAGTACTTC. Translation gives CASEGGASYEQYF.

The rearrangement joins TRBV5-1 to TRBJ1-6; D gene ambiguous. Per germline, CDR1 SGHRS and CDR2 YFSETQ. The CDR3 consists of 14 residues. V shed 0 bases and J shed 8 bases, with 9 bases lying between them. For the CDR3, the DNA is TGCGCCAGCAGCTTGGAGGGCTGGGATTCACCCCTCCACTTT. Translating it yields CASSLEGWDSPLHF.

The J gene is TRBJ2-1, the V gene TRBV19; 7 nucleotides line up with TRBD2. CDR3 size: 16 residues. J lost 9 bases, V lost 3 bases, and 14 bases had no gene match. Per the germline V gene, CDR1 is LNHDA and CDR2 is SQIVND (reference sequence). The CDR3 DNA reads as TGTGCCAGTAGTATTGGGACGGGGGGTCCTTTTGGTGAGCAGTTCTTC. Translating gives CASSIGTGGPFGEQFF.

The chain is built from TRBV7-2 and TRBJ1-1; tentatively, D is TRBD1 (5 bases). V lost 5 bases and J lost 1, with 11 bases in between. The CDR3 extends over 14 amino acids. The germline CDR1 and CDR2 sequences are SGHTA and FQGNSA. CDR3 amino acids: CASSPWDGNTEAFF. The CDR3 DNA is TGTGCCAGCAGCCCCTGGGACGGGAACACTGAAGCTTTCTTT.

The chain links TRBV10-2 to TRBJ1-1, with D hard to call. The CDR3 totals 13 residues. Germline V gene lookup returns CDR1 WSHSY and CDR2 SAAADI. Trimming cost V 4 bases and J 11 bases, with 17 bases left between them. The CDR3 DNA is TGCGCCAGCAGTGCGGCGGACCCCACTGGGGCTTTCTTT. Translation gives CASSAADPTGAFF.

The chain has TRBV19 and TRBJ1-5; D is ambiguous. The V and J ends lost 3 bases and 7 bases respectively, with 7 bases between them. This CDR3 has 12 residues. The V gene's germline CDR1 is LNHDA and CDR2 SQIVND (reference sequence). CDR3 bases: TGTGCCAGTAGTATTGAGGGCCAGCCCCAGCATTTT. Translating it yields CASSIEGQPQHF.

V and J are TRBV20-1 and TRBJ2-5; a possible D gene is TRBD1 (5 bases). Germline V gene sequence: CDR1 DFQATT, CDR2 SNEGSKA (reference sequence). The V and J ends lost 3 bases and 4 bases respectively, with 6 bases between them. This CDR3 comprises 11 residues. CDR3 protein: CSASQGETQYF. DNA of the CDR3: TGCAGTGCTAGTCAGGGAGAGACCCAGTACTTC.